Listed below are T cell receptor beta chains from one sample, sequenced in a study of cytomegalovirus exposure and HLA in healthy donors. Produced via immunoSEQ multiplex PCR; TCRdb's table is partial and in-frame only. The sample gives some 130,000 clones, 75% to 80% of which show up once; roughly 2% is in the top ten. Sequenced material: PBMCs. These receptors all come from a man aged 25-45 years in good health and CMV-seronegative. Each CDR3 is given with its conserved first and last residue. The D gene is left open where the match is weak. For some rows the clone size is stated as once, few or many, or as a class when expanded; others skip it.

j_call d_call clone_size v_call cdr3_nt cdr3_aa
TRBJ1-4 TRBD1 few TRBV30 TGTGCCTGGAGCGCCACCGGGACAGGGGTTGAAAAACTGTTTTTT CAWSATGTGVEKLFF
TRBJ2-3 TRBD2 NA TRBV5-4 TGTGCCAGCAGTGGAAGCGGGACTAGCACAGATACGCAGTATTTT CASSGSGTSTDTQYF
TRBJ2-7 NA NA TRBV5-1 TGCGCCAGCCGGATGGGTAGCGACGAGCAGTACTTC CASRMGSDEQYF
TRBJ2-7 TRBD1 NA TRBV7-6 TGTGCCAGCAGCATTTCTTCCGGGACAGGGGCCTACGAGCAGTACTTC CASSISSGTGAYEQYF
TRBJ2-7 NA NA TRBV27 TGTGCCAGCAGTTTCATGGCGGGATCCTACGAGCAGTACTTC CASSFMAGSYEQYF
TRBJ1-2 TRBD1 NA TRBV28 TGTGCCAGCAGACCGGGACAGAAACACGGCTACACCTTC CASRPGQKHGYTF
TRBJ2-7 NA NA TRBV2 TGTGCCAGCACCCTCGACAATGCCCCTTACTACGAGCAGTACTTC CASTLDNAPYYEQYF
TRBJ2-1 NA NA TRBV7-8 TGTGCCAGCAGCTTAAACTTAGATGAGCAGTTCTTC CASSLNLDEQFF
TRBJ2-3 TRBD2 NA TRBV9 TGTGCCAGCAGCGTAGGTGGACTAGCGGGGGATACGCAGTATTTT CASSVGGLAGDTQYF
TRBJ2-5 NA NA TRBV2 TGTGCCAGCATTGGAGGGGGCCTAGAGACCCAGTACTTC CASIGGGLETQYF
TRBJ1-1 NA NA TRBV6-1 TGTGCCTCCGGCGGCAGGGGCAGTTCGAACACTGAAGCTTTCTTT CASGGRGSSNTEAFF
TRBJ1-2 NA NA TRBV18 TGTGCCAGCTCACCACCCTCCCGGGGGGATGGCTACACCTTC CASSPPSRGDGYTF
TRBJ2-3 TRBD1 NA TRBV27 TGTGCCAGCAGTTCCAGGGGGGATACGCAGTATTTT CASSSRGDTQYF
TRBJ2-5 TRBD1 NA TRBV18 TGTGCCAGCTCACCCCTAGACAGGGGTCATGGGGAGACCCAGTACTTC CASSPLDRGHGETQYF
TRBJ2-7 TRBD1 NA TRBV27 TGTGCCAGCAGCCTATTCAGACAGGGGTTCGAGCAGTACTTC CASSLFRQGFEQYF
TRBJ2-2 TRBD2 NA TRBV9 TGTGCCAGCACCCCCGGAACTAGCGTCTCCGGGGAGCTGTTTTTT CASTPGTSVSGELFF
TRBJ2-6 TRBD1 NA TRBV18 TGTGCCAGCTCACGGGACAGCAATTCTGGGGCCAACGTCCTGACTTTC CASSRDSNSGANVLTF
TRBJ1-5 NA NA TRBV2 TGTGCCAGCAGTGGATGGCAGGGTATCAATCAGCCCCAGCATTTT CASSGWQGINQPQHF
TRBJ2-7 TRBD1 NA TRBV6-5 TGTGCCAGCAGCCGGGACAGCCCAATCTACGAGCAGTACTTC CASSRDSPIYEQYF
TRBJ2-5 TRBD2 NA TRBV5-1 TGCGCCAGCAGCTCCGGGGGGAGGGGACAAGAGACCCAGTACTTC CASSSGGRGQETQYF
TRBJ2-7 NA NA TRBV6-6 TGTGCCAGCCGCAGTAGCAGGAGGGTCTACGAGCAGTACTTC CASRSSRRVYEQYF
TRBJ2-5 TRBD1 NA TRBV4-1 TGCGCCAGCAGCCTGGACAGGGGGCTGTTAGAGACCCAGTACTTC CASSLDRGLLETQYF
TRBJ2-7 NA NA TRBV19 TGTGCCAGTAGTATAAGCCCCTACGAGCAGTACTTC CASSISPYEQYF